The present TCR beta chain was sequenced within a study of cytomegalovirus exposure and HLA in healthy donors. Regarding the study as a whole: The study labeled more than 150 TCR beta chains cytomegalovirus-associated.

Remarks on this clone: Antigen specificity is unknown.

It was with 60 Vbeta and 13 Jbeta primers that the PCR ran. Clones were sequenced by immunoSEQ multiplex PCR, and TCRdb holds only the in-frame ones, with some missing. The sample holds under 150,000 clones, 75% to 85% seen once. This clonotype was obtained from a man aged 18-30 years in good health and CMV-seronegative. Sample: PBMCs.

CDR3 sequence (DNA): TGTGCCAGCTCACCATCGGCGGGGATTAGCACAGATACGCAGTATTTT. As protein: CASSPSAGISTDTQYF. The chain is built from TRBV18 and TRBJ2-3; tentative D call: TRBD2 (6 bases). Germline V gene data show CDR1 as KGHSH and CDR2 as LQKENI. This CDR3 comprises 16 residues. Trimming took 2 bases from V and 0 from J, leaving 12 bases between them.